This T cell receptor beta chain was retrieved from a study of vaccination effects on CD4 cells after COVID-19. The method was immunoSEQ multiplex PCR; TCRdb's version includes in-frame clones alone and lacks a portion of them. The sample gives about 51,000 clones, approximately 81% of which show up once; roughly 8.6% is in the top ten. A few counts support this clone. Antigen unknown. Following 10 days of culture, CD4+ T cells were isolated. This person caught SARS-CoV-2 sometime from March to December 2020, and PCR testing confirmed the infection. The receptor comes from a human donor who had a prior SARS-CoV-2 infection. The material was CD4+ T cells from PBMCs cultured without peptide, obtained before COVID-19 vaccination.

CDR3 bases: TGTGCCAGCAGTTTAGATGGGGGATGGAAACAGCCCCAGCATTTT. Protein: CASSLDGGWKQPQHF. The V call is TRBV28, the J call TRBJ1-5; TRBD1 might be the D (5 bases). The CDR3 loop spans 15 amino acids. Looked up from germline, CDR1 is MDHEN and CDR2 is SYDVKM. With 2 bases removed from V and 7 bases from J, the gap between germline ends came to 15 bases.